A single sample is the source of the 19 T cell receptor beta chains below, sequenced in a study of OX40 agonist ivuxolimab in advanced cancers. Sequenced by immunoSEQ multiplex PCR; TCRdb stores in-frame clones only, minus some. The table shows 84,000 or so clones, with around nine tenths occurring only once. The sequenced sample was CD4+ or CD8+ T cells sorted from blood, obtained in a trial of the OX40 agonist ivuxolimab. These receptors all stem from an adult with an advanced solid tumor such as melanoma, head and neck, liver or kidney cancer.

The V call is TRBV7-9, the J call TRBJ1-2, with a possible D match to TRBD1 (5 bases). The CDR3 is made up of 15 amino acids. Trimming took 5 bases from V and 8 from J, leaving 21 bases between them. Germline V gives CDR1 SEHNR, CDR2 FQNEAQ (reference sequence). CDR3 protein: CASSRSLATTVGYTF. The CDR3 DNA reads as TGTGCCAGCAGCCGGTCCCTTGCTACGACAGTCGGCTACACCTTC.

The chain uses TRBV28 and TRBJ1-1; a possible D gene is TRBD1 (5 bases). Germline V CDR1 and CDR2: MDHEN, SYDVKM. V shed 1 base and J shed 7 bases, with 13 bases lying between them. CDR3 size: 14 residues. CDR3 sequence reads: CASSLYRTGSEAFF. CDR3 DNA sequence: TGTGCCAGCAGTTTATATAGAACAGGAAGTGAAGCTTTCTTT.

Only one count was recorded for this clone. This chain uses TRBV10-3 with TRBJ1-4, with D tentatively TRBD1 (6 bases). The V end was cut by 4 bases, the J end by 7 bases, with 16 bases between. The CDR3 extends over 15 amino acids. Per germline, CDR1 ENHRY and CDR2 SYGVKD. CDR3 amino acids: CAISVGQGQSEKLFF. DNA for the CDR3: TGTGCCATCAGTGTGGGGCAGGGGCAGAGTGAAAAACTGTTTTTT.

The chain combines TRBV6-5 with TRBJ2-3; tentative D call: TRBD1 (5 bases). CDR1 is MNHEY, CDR2 SVGAGI, per germline. The length of the CDR3 is 12 residues. V was shortened by 6 bases and J by 6 bases, with 10 bases between the two germline ends. CDR3 residues: CASSRAGDTQYF. The CDR3 nucleotides read TGTGCCAGCAGCCGAGCAGGGGATACGCAGTATTTT.

The rearrangement uses TRBV28 and TRBJ2-1, with D possibly matching TRBD2 (6 bases). The CDR3 sequence is 14 residues long. CDR1 and CDR2 from the germline V gene are MDHEN and SYDVKM. V lost 7 bases, J lost 2 bases, and 12 bases lay in between. The CDR3 nucleotides read TGTGCCAGCACGGAGGGTGGGACCTACAATGAGCAGTTCTTC. Translated, it gives CASTEGGTYNEQFF.

The chain links TRBV2 to TRBJ2-5; D might be TRBD1 (5 bases). The DNA end favors TRBJ2-7, so the J call may be wrong. Per the germline V gene, CDR1 is SNHLY and CDR2 is FYNNEI. The CDR3 is 14 amino acids. CDR3 nucleotide sequence: TGTGCCAGCAGGTACGATACCAGGGCCTACGAGCAGTACTTC. Translation gives CASRYDTRAYEQYF.

This chain uses TRBV28 with TRBJ2-3; no reliable D call. CDR3 length: 13 residues. Looked up from germline, CDR1 is MDHEN and CDR2 is SYDVKM. With 8 bases removed from V and 6 bases from J, the gap between germline ends came to 15 bases. This CDR3 is CASLPHKGDTQYF. The CDR3 nucleotides read TGTGCCAGCTTACCTCACAAAGGGGATACGCAGTATTTT.

The chain is built from TRBV7-9 and TRBJ2-1, with 7 bases lining up with TRBD1. Trimming cost V 3 bases and J 6 bases; bases outside gene matches: 5. CDR1 is SEHNR, CDR2 FQNEAQ, per germline (reference sequence). The CDR3 runs to 14 residues. This CDR3 reads CASSFDRDSNEQFF. In nucleotides, the CDR3 is TGTGCCAGCAGCTTCGACAGGGACAGCAATGAGCAGTTCTTC.

The J gene is TRBJ2-1, the V gene TRBV10-2; a possible D gene is TRBD2 (5 bases). CDR1 is WSHSY, CDR2 SAAADI, per germline. Between the trimmed V and J ends, which lost 4 bases and 3 bases, there was a span of 13 bases. The CDR3 sequence is 15 residues long. Written as DNA, the CDR3 is TGCGCCAGCAGTGGTCTCCCCCGGGGCTACAATGAGCAGTTCTTC. Its translation is CASSGLPRGYNEQFF.

The chain is built from TRBV7-9 and TRBJ1-1; D uncertain. The CDR3 length is 12 residues. Trimming took 5 bases from V and 10 from J, leaving 14 bases between them. Germline lookup yields CDR1 SEHNR and CDR2 FQNEAQ (reference sequence). In DNA, the CDR3 is TGTGCCAGCAGCCCAGAGAGGAAGGGAGCTTTCTTT. Translation: CASSPERKGAFF.

The V call is TRBV5-6, the J call TRBJ2-7; 7 bases are a match to TRBD1. J was trimmed by 2 bases and V by 9 bases; bases with no gene match: 11. CDR3 size: 14 residues. Germline values: CDR1 SGHDT, CDR2 YYEEEE. The CDR3 DNA sequence: TGTGCCACCTCGCGGACAGGTTTTACCTACGAGCAGTACTTC. Its translation is CATSRTGFTYEQYF.

This sequence joins TRBV28 and TRBJ1-5, with D possibly being TRBD1 (5 bases). V lost 2 bases and J 3 bases, leaving 17 bases between the germline ends. The CDR3 covers 17 residues. CDR1 and CDR2 from the germline V gene are MDHEN and SYDVKM. CDR3 protein: CASSLIVAKGSNQPQHF. In nucleotides, the CDR3 is TGTGCCAGCAGTTTAATTGTGGCGAAGGGGTCCAATCAGCCCCAGCATTTT. Based on the CDR3 plus reference TRBV28 and TRBJ1-5, the full variable domain is DVKVTQSSRYLVKRTGEKVFLECVQDMDHENMFWYRQDPGLGLRLIYFSYDVKMKEKGDIPEGYSVSREKKERFSLILESASTNQTSMYLCASSLIVAKGSNQPQHFGDGTRLSIL.

The V gene is TRBV6-5, the J gene TRBJ2-5; D is undetermined. Deletions cut 0 bases from V and 1 base from J, with 6 bases between. CDR3 length: 14 residues. In germline, CDR1 is MNHEY, CDR2 SVGAGI. In nucleotides, the CDR3 is TGTGCCAGCAGTTACTCGTGGGTCCAAGAGACCCAGTACTTC. Amino acid sequence: CASSYSWVQETQYF.

V and J are TRBV19 and TRBJ2-1, with TRBD2 matching 10 bases. This CDR3 contains 15 residues. V trimming: 7 bases; J trimming: 2 bases; junction bases outside the gene matches: 5. Per the germline V gene, CDR1 is LNHDA and CDR2 is SQIVND (reference sequence). This CDR3 is CASKPTSGTYNEQFF. The CDR3 DNA reads as TGTGCCAGTAAGCCCACTAGCGGGACCTACAATGAGCAGTTCTTC.

A single count supports this clone. This rearrangement joins TRBV5-1 to TRBJ2-2; D assignment may be TRBD1 or TRBD2 (5 bases each). The CDR3 contains 16 residues. Per germline, CDR1 SGHRS and CDR2 YFSETQ. V gave up 2 bases and J gave up 1 base, with 12 bases separating them. The CDR3 spells CASSLTGTKNTGELFF. CDR3 coding DNA: TGCGCCAGCAGCTTAACCGGGACCAAGAACACCGGGGAGCTGTTTTTT.

V is TRBV18 and J is TRBJ1-1, with D unclear. Between the trimmed V and J ends, which lost 2 bases and 6 bases, there was a span of 16 bases. CDR1 is KGHSH, CDR2 LQKENI, per germline. CDR3 length: 15 residues. This chain's CDR3 is CASSPLTPGMAEAFF. In DNA form, the CDR3 reads TGTGCCAGCTCACCATTAACACCGGGTATGGCTGAAGCTTTCTTT.

The rearrangement joins TRBV9 to TRBJ1-1; 9 positions match TRBD1. CDR3 length equals 14 residues. Germline V lookup: CDR1 SGDLS, CDR2 YYNGEE. With V trimmed by 6 bases and J by 1 base, 4 bases remained unmatched. The CDR3 region is CASTPGQGNTEAFF. The CDR3 nucleotides are TGTGCCAGCACCCCGGGACAGGGGAACACTGAAGCTTTCTTT.

The chain carries TRBV11-3 and TRBJ2-7, with 8 nucleotides matching TRBD1. V shed 8 bases and J 2 bases; nucleotides not matched to a gene: 2. The CDR3 spans 12 residues. Germline V gene data show CDR1 as SGHNT and CDR2 as YENEEA. CDR3 loop: CASGQGTYEQYF. CDR3 DNA: TGTGCCAGCGGACAGGGTACCTACGAGCAGTACTTC. Filled out from reference TRBV11-3 and TRBJ2-7, the complete variable domain reads EAGVVQSPRYKIIEKKQPVAFWCNPISGHNTLYWYLQNLGQGPELLIRYENEEAVDDSQLPKDRFSAERLKGVDSTLKIQPAELGDSAVYLCASGQGTYEQYFGPGTRLTVT.

The V gene is TRBV28, the J gene TRBJ1-4, with TRBD1 as a possible D gene (5 bases). Trimming stripped 2 bases from V and 3 bases from J, with 7 bases between. Germline V gives CDR1 MDHEN, CDR2 SYDVKM. This CDR3 has 14 amino acids. This CDR3 reads CASSLGGANEKLFF. Written as DNA, the CDR3 is TGTGCCAGCAGTTTAGGGGGGGCTAATGAAAAACTGTTTTTT.